Detailed here is one T cell receptor beta chain. The antigen is undetermined. Generated by immunoSEQ multiplex PCR, the TCRdb table keeps only in-frame clones and is missing some. This table has 80,000 to 95,000 clones, over 85% appearing once. Germline-derived CDR1 and CDR2 are LGHNA and YSLEER. V shed 0 bases and J shed 5 bases, with 13 bases lying between them. The CDR3 extends over 15 amino acids. The sample comes from a study of T cell responses to AZD1222 COVID-19 vaccine. Study-level results: Females made up more of the donors, who were largely white British, and clonal diversity may have come out too low. The breadth and depth of Spike-specific TCRs increased once two AZD1222 doses had been given. Sampling that yielded the repertoires occurred only after the peak T cell response. Unmutated regions of variants are reportedly targeted by nearly half of spike-specific TCRs.

The receptor was derived from an adult in good health. This rearrangement joins TRBV4-3 to TRBJ1-1; no firm D call. This specimen consisted of peripheral blood, obtained on day 0 of MenACWY control vaccination. The CDR3 region has the DNA TGCGCCAGCAGCCAAGACCCCGGGTCCGGGACTGAAGCTTTCTTT. Residues: CASSQDPGSGTEAFF.